The T cell receptor (beta chain) described here comes from a study of blood T cell repertoires in COVID-19. On the study more broadly: Sites in the United States, Italy and Spain provided acute and convalescent COVID-19 samples. The analysed material was cDNA or gDNA that came from T cells, B-cell-depleted T cells, or PBMCs.

In the authors' methods: Using reference gene primer amplification, nucleated cell counts were estimated. Sequencing was performed with immunoSEQ multiplex PCR; in TCRdb, only in-frame clones are kept and a portion is missing. V and J calls plus clone size are reproduced from that table; the DNA served to infer D and trimming. The data show more than 200,000 clones, over 80% seen once. Everyone who took part was roughly 18 to 89 years old, and they came from roughly 25 US areas. The V end was cut by 5 bases, the J end by 1 base, with 9 bases between. The CDR3 runs 13 residues. Germline V gives CDR1 LNHDA, CDR2 SQIVND (reference sequence).

This chain connects TRBV19 to TRBJ2-7, with no clear D. The sequence was obtained from a woman aged 18-29 years who had recovered from COVID-19. Source material: PBMCs or T cells enriched from blood (not recorded which). The CDR3 coding sequence is TGTGCCAGTAGTCCCCCCGGGTCCTACGAGCAGTACTTC. This codes for CASSPPGSYEQYF.